The sequence of this T cell receptor beta chain was determined in a study of T cells after posttransplantation cyclophosphamide. The CDR3 is 14 amino acids. Germline V gene data show CDR1 as SGHRS and CDR2 as YFSETQ. Trimming removed 9 bases from V and 4 bases from J, with 19 bases in between. The data were produced by immunoSEQ multiplex PCR, yet TCRdb's version contains in-frame clones alone and is incomplete. Here the sample spans about 9,100 clones, roughly 90% being singletons. For this clone: What it binds is not known.

General study findings and limits: TRB overlap between skin or GI tissue T cells and blood was limited.

Controls had myeloablative marrow grafts with methotrexate and calcineurin inhibitor, sampled at 1 year. This sequence originates from a male patient in his thirties who received an allogeneic stem cell transplant from an unrelated donor, was CMV-positive, and had no GVHD. Some of the T cells might come from the graft donor. The sequences come from PBMCs, collected after an allogeneic stem cell transplant with a calcineurin inhibitor and methotrexate. This sequence joins TRBV5-1 and TRBJ2-5, with D maybe TRBD2 (5 bases). CDR3 in amino acids: CANGGTEHVETQYF. The CDR3 nucleotides are TGCGCCAACGGAGGTACAGAACACGTAGAGACCCAGTACTTC.